This TCR beta chain was documented in a study of T cell responses to AZD1222 COVID-19 vaccine. Study results and limitations: Seropositive at baseline were only a handful of AZD1222 recipients. Targets within unmutated variant regions were reportedly found for nearly half of spike-specific TCRs.

Only in-frame clones appear in the TCRdb table, and some are missing; sequencing was by immunoSEQ multiplex PCR. The sample yields some 80,000 clones, approximately 91% seen once. In regard to this clone: Antigen: not known.

Sequencing was performed on peripheral blood, taken on day 0 of MenACWY control vaccination. This TCR derives from an adult in good health.

This CDR3 reads CASSPGGQSNYGYTF. The CDR3 nucleotides are TGTGCCAGCTCACCAGGGGGACAGTCTAACTATGGCTACACCTTC. The chain carries TRBV18 and TRBJ1-2; 7 bases are a match to TRBD1. CDR1 and CDR2 from the germline V gene are KGHSH and LQKENI. The CDR3 runs to 15 residues. V shed 2 bases and J 0 bases; nucleotides not matched to a gene: 3.